The T cell receptor (beta chain) under discussion was sequenced for a study of PD-1 blockade in mismatch repair-deficient tumors. Study-wide results and caveats: Rapid post-treatment expansion, then contraction, generally preceding radiologic response, marked tumor-resident clones.

Assay: immunoSEQ multiplex PCR; the TCRdb copy retains only in-frame clones and omits some. Among 75,000 to 80,000 clones listed, 65% to 85% were seen once. The TCR-sequenced patients were a few responders to pembrolizumab. Points on this clone: Its antigen is not identified.

The specimen was peripheral blood, collected 44 weeks after starting pembrolizumab. The receptor was isolated from an adult with mismatch repair-deficient cancer.

The CDR3 reads CASGVVPSYEQYF. CDR3 DNA: TGTGCCAGCGGGGTCGTTCCCTCCTACGAGCAGTACTTC. This chain uses TRBV6-1 with TRBJ2-7; D remains unclear. The germline gives CDR1 MNHNS, CDR2 SASEGT. The CDR3 length is 13 residues. Deletions cut 8 bases from V and 0 bases from J, with 11 bases between.